These T cell receptor beta chains were read from a single sample in a study of blood T cell repertoires in COVID-19. The data were produced by immunoSEQ multiplex PCR, yet TCRdb's version contains in-frame clones alone and is incomplete. The table lists around 120,000 clones, around 80% of them singletons. Sequencing used peripheral blood. These receptors all come from a man in his 70s with acute or convalescent COVID-19. Both conserved end residues are part of each CDR3. Fields, in order: V gene, clone size, D gene, J gene, CDR3 protein, CDR3 DNA. D genes are given only for firm matches. Expanded clones are given a class, and other clones once, few, many or no size at all.

v_call: TRBV6-4
clone_size: NA
d_call: TRBD2
j_call: TRBJ2-1
cdr3_aa: CASSGTSGGYNEQFF
cdr3_nt: TGTGCCAGCAGTGGGACTAGCGGGGGGTACAATGAGCAGTTCTTC

v_call: TRBV19
clone_size: NA
d_call: NA
j_call: TRBJ2-2
cdr3_aa: CASTRDTGELFF
cdr3_nt: TGTGCCAGTACCAGGGACACCGGGGAGCTGTTTTTT

v_call: TRBV28
clone_size: NA
d_call: TRBD2
j_call: TRBJ2-3
cdr3_aa: CASSLDKRGGSSTDTQYF
cdr3_nt: TGTGCCAGCAGTTTGGATAAGCGGGGGGGTTCGAGCACAGATACGCAGTATTTT

v_call: TRBV20-1
clone_size: NA
d_call: NA
j_call: TRBJ1-2
cdr3_aa: CSASGGSAIGYTF
cdr3_nt: TGCAGTGCTAGTGGGGGCTCGGCAATAGGCTACACCTTC

v_call: TRBV7-9
clone_size: NA
d_call: TRBD1
j_call: TRBJ2-7
cdr3_aa: CASSLTGGGSYEQYF
cdr3_nt: TGTGCCAGCAGCTTAACAGGGGGCGGCTCCTACGAGCAGTACTTC

v_call: TRBV19
clone_size: NA
d_call: NA
j_call: TRBJ1-5
cdr3_aa: CASSPTETSNQPQHF
cdr3_nt: TGTGCCAGTAGTCCGACGGAGACTAGCAATCAGCCCCAGCATTTT

v_call: TRBV11-2
clone_size: NA
d_call: NA
j_call: TRBJ2-5
cdr3_aa: CASSLARETQYF
cdr3_nt: TGTGCCAGCAGCTTAGCTAGGGAGACCCAGTACTTC

v_call: TRBV6-5
clone_size: NA
d_call: NA
j_call: TRBJ2-7
cdr3_aa: CASSYSGRGSYEQYF
cdr3_nt: TGTGCCAGCAGTTACTCGGGTAGGGGTTCCTACGAGCAGTACTTC

v_call: TRBV5-1
clone_size: NA
d_call: NA
j_call: TRBJ2-1
cdr3_aa: CASSGGQPGNEQFF
cdr3_nt: TGCGCCAGCTCGGGGGGACAACCAGGTAATGAGCAGTTCTTC

v_call: TRBV18
clone_size: NA
d_call: TRBD1
j_call: TRBJ2-3
cdr3_aa: CASLHGRQGYTDTQYF
cdr3_nt: TGTGCCAGCTTACATGGGAGACAGGGCTACACAGATACGCAGTATTTT

v_call: TRBV5-6
clone_size: NA
d_call: NA
j_call: TRBJ1-6
cdr3_aa: CASSPPKVVRVVGSPLHF
cdr3_nt: TGTGCCAGCAGCCCCCCAAAGGTTGTTCGGGTCGTTGGGTCACCCCTCCACTTT

v_call: TRBV6-5
clone_size: NA
d_call: NA
j_call: TRBJ2-7
cdr3_aa: CASMRWGDYEQYF
cdr3_nt: TGTGCCAGCATGAGGTGGGGGGACTACGAGCAGTACTTC

v_call: TRBV7-8
clone_size: NA
d_call: TRBD1
j_call: TRBJ2-1
cdr3_aa: CASSPRRDRAYNEQFF
cdr3_nt: TGTGCCAGCAGCCCACGCCGGGACAGGGCATACAATGAGCAGTTCTTC

v_call: TRBV24-1
clone_size: once
d_call: NA
j_call: TRBJ1-1
cdr3_aa: CATSGGGNTEAFF
cdr3_nt: TGTGCCACCAGTGGGGGGGGGAACACTGAAGCTTTCTTT

v_call: TRBV15
clone_size: NA
d_call: NA
j_call: TRBJ2-5
cdr3_aa: CATSWGRTETQYF
cdr3_nt: TGTGCCACCAGCTGGGGCCGTACAGAGACCCAGTACTTC

v_call: TRBV29-1
clone_size: NA
d_call: NA
j_call: TRBJ2-5
cdr3_aa: CSALSEPLRKETQYF
cdr3_nt: TGCAGCGCCCTTTCTGAGCCGTTGAGGAAAGAGACCCAGTACTTC

v_call: TRBV7-9
clone_size: NA
d_call: TRBD2
j_call: TRBJ2-1
cdr3_aa: CASSSLLGGTYNEQFF
cdr3_nt: TGTGCCAGCAGCTCCCTTCTCGGGGGGACCTACAATGAGCAGTTCTTC

v_call: TRBV2
clone_size: NA
d_call: NA
j_call: TRBJ1-1
cdr3_aa: CASRLGGVDTEAFF
cdr3_nt: TGTGCCAGCAGATTAGGGGGGGTGGACACTGAAGCTTTCTTT

v_call: TRBV24-1
clone_size: NA
d_call: NA
j_call: TRBJ2-1
cdr3_aa: CATSDSTTGNNEQFF
cdr3_nt: TGTGCCACCAGTGATTCAACCACAGGGAACAATGAGCAGTTCTTC

v_call: TRBV21-1
clone_size: NA
d_call: NA
j_call: TRBJ2-5
cdr3_aa: CASSKQGDEETQYF
cdr3_nt: TGTGCCAGCAGCAAACAAGGGGATGAAGAGACCCAGTACTTC

v_call: TRBV6-5
clone_size: NA
d_call: NA
j_call: TRBJ2-7
cdr3_aa: CASSQADFYEQYF
cdr3_nt: TGTGCCAGCAGCCAAGCGGATTTCTACGAGCAGTACTTC

v_call: TRBV7-3
clone_size: NA
d_call: TRBD2
j_call: TRBJ2-3
cdr3_aa: CASSAAGGGLDTQYF
cdr3_nt: TGTGCCAGCAGCGCAGCGGGGGGTGGTTTAGATACGCAGTATTTT

v_call: TRBV5-6
clone_size: NA
d_call: NA
j_call: TRBJ1-2
cdr3_aa: CASSGGPDNYGYTF
cdr3_nt: TGTGCCAGCAGCGGGGGCCCGGATAACTATGGCTACACCTTC

v_call: TRBV18
clone_size: NA
d_call: NA
j_call: TRBJ1-2
cdr3_aa: CASSPGRQGSYTF
cdr3_nt: TGTGCCAGCTCACCGGGGAGGCAGGGCAGCTACACCTTC

v_call: TRBV4-1
clone_size: NA
d_call: NA
j_call: TRBJ2-2
cdr3_aa: CASSPVPTNEVTGELFF
cdr3_nt: TGCGCCAGCAGCCCTGTGCCCACTAACGAAGTCACCGGGGAGCTGTTTTTT

v_call: TRBV5-1
clone_size: NA
d_call: NA
j_call: TRBJ2-5
cdr3_aa: CASSLAGTGRETQYF
cdr3_nt: TGCGCCAGCAGCTTGGCCGGTACAGGGAGAGAGACCCAGTACTTC

v_call: TRBV19
clone_size: NA
d_call: NA
j_call: TRBJ1-1
cdr3_aa: CASSSGRMYTEAFF
cdr3_nt: TGTGCCAGTAGCTCGGGGAGAATGTACACTGAAGCTTTCTTT

v_call: TRBV28
clone_size: NA
d_call: NA
j_call: TRBJ1-1
cdr3_aa: CASSYYRANTEAFF
cdr3_nt: TGTGCCAGCAGTTATTACAGGGCGAACACTGAAGCTTTCTTT

v_call: TRBV5-1
clone_size: NA
d_call: TRBD2
j_call: TRBJ2-3
cdr3_aa: CASSLPGLAGTSTDTQYF
cdr3_nt: TGCGCCAGCAGCTTACCGGGACTAGCGGGTACGAGCACAGATACGCAGTATTTT

v_call: TRBV27
clone_size: once
d_call: TRBD1
j_call: TRBJ2-5
cdr3_aa: CASSLGGPSQETQYF
cdr3_nt: TGTGCCAGCAGTCTAGGGGGCCCCAGCCAAGAGACCCAGTACTTC